Listed below are T cell receptor beta chains from one sample, sequenced in a study of Ad26.COV2.S vaccination and SARS-CoV-2 variants. The protocol was immunoSEQ multiplex PCR, while the TCRdb copy is restricted to in-frame clones and leaves out a portion. Among 400,000 to 450,000 clones, roughly 87% were seen once, and the ten largest hold less than 5.5%. The material was peripheral blood, obtained in a trial of Ad26.COV2.S vaccine versus placebo. The receptors derive from a person between 18 and 65 years old who received the Ad26.COV2.S COVID-19 vaccine or a placebo. The CDR3 runs from the conserved cysteine through the conserved F or W. The order of the fields is CDR3 DNA, CDR3 protein, V gene, D gene, clone size, J gene. D genes are given only for firm matches. Only part of the rows carry a size: once, few, many, or a class if the clone is expanded.

DNA: TGTGCCAGCACCGCACAGGGGTGGGGAGAGACCCAGTACTTC
CDR3: CASTAQGWGETQYF
V: TRBV6-5
D: TRBD1
size: .
J: TRBJ2-5

DNA: TGTGCCAGCAGCCCTAGGGGTCAAGGCTACACCTTC
CDR3: CASSPRGQGYTF
V: TRBV28
D: .
size: once
J: TRBJ1-2

DNA: TGTGCCAGCAGCACCAGGGGGGCGAGGGGCTACACCTTC
CDR3: CASSTRGARGYTF
V: TRBV2
D: TRBD1
size: .
J: TRBJ1-2

DNA: TGTGCCAGCAGCTTGTTCGGGAGGTCCGGGGAGCTGTTTTTT
CDR3: CASSLFGRSGELFF
V: TRBV5-5
D: TRBD2
size: .
J: TRBJ2-2

DNA: TGTGCCAGCTTACTCGGACGGGAGCTTGAAGCTTTCTTT
CDR3: CASLLGRELEAFF
V: TRBV18
D: .
size: .
J: TRBJ1-1

DNA: TGCAGCACGAGCCGGGCGGCTTCCTATGGCTACACCTTC
CDR3: CSTSRAASYGYTF
V: TRBV29-1
D: .
size: .
J: TRBJ1-2

DNA: TGTGCCAGCAGCTTATTGGGGACAGGGGGAGAGACCCAGTACTTC
CDR3: CASSLLGTGGETQYF
V: TRBV7-3
D: TRBD1
size: few
J: TRBJ2-5

DNA: TGTGCCAGCAGCCCCCGGCTAGCGGGGACCGGGGAGCTGTTTTTT
CDR3: CASSPRLAGTGELFF
V: TRBV7-3
D: TRBD2
size: .
J: TRBJ2-2

DNA: TGTGCCAGCAGTGAAGAGTACGGGACAGGGTGGCATTTT
CDR3: CASSEEYGTGWHF
V: TRBV6-1
D: TRBD1
size: .
J: TRBJ1-5

DNA: TGTGCCAGCAGCTTTCTTTCGCCTAGCACCTTCCAAGAGACCCAGTACTTC
CDR3: CASSFLSPSTFQETQYF
V: TRBV5-4
D: .
size: .
J: TRBJ2-5

DNA: TGTGCCAGCAGGGCAGGGTCTGAAAAACTGTTTTTT
CDR3: CASRAGSEKLFF
V: TRBV28
D: .
size: .
J: TRBJ1-4

DNA: TGTGCCAGTAGTAGTACAGGTGGATACTCTGGAAACACCATATATTTT
CDR3: CASSSTGGYSGNTIYF
V: TRBV19
D: .
size: .
J: TRBJ1-3

DNA: TGTGCCATCAGTGAGTTGTGGGGGGCAACTGGAAACACCATATATTTT
CDR3: CAISELWGATGNTIYF
V: TRBV10-3
D: .
size: .
J: TRBJ1-3

DNA: TGTGCCACCAGTGAAGGCTCTGGACTAGCCGGGTCGGAGACCCAGTACTTC
CDR3: CATSEGSGLAGSETQYF
V: TRBV24-1
D: TRBD2
size: .
J: TRBJ2-5

DNA: TGCAGCGCTTCGGACAGGTATGGTGGCTACACCTTC
CDR3: CSASDRYGGYTF
V: TRBV29-1
D: TRBD1
size: .
J: TRBJ1-2

DNA: TGTGCCAGTAGTATGGAACCAGTAAATCAGCCCCAGCATTTT
CDR3: CASSMEPVNQPQHF
V: TRBV19
D: .
size: once
J: TRBJ1-5

DNA: TGTGCCAGCAGCTTAGCGACGGGAGGTAACTACGAGCAGTACTTC
CDR3: CASSLATGGNYEQYF
V: TRBV7-8
D: TRBD2
size: .
J: TRBJ2-7

DNA: TGCGCCAGCAGCCAAGACCGACCGTCCTCGGGAGGCAATCAGCCCCAGCATTTT
CDR3: CASSQDRPSSGGNQPQHF
V: TRBV4-3
D: .
size: .
J: TRBJ1-5

DNA: TGTGCCAGCAGTTTGTTGGGACTAGCCGGTGAGCAGTTCTTC
CDR3: CASSLLGLAGEQFF
V: TRBV6-2/TRBV6-3
D: TRBD2
size: .
J: TRBJ2-1

DNA: TGTGCCAGCAGCTCGACAGCGTGGGGGCTAGCGGGAGCCGGGGAGCTGTTTTTT
CDR3: CASSSTAWGLAGAGELFF
V: TRBV11-2
D: TRBD2
size: .
J: TRBJ2-2

DNA: TGTGCCAGCAGCTTATCCATGAACACTGAAGCTTTCTTT
CDR3: CASSLSMNTEAFF
V: TRBV7-3
D: .
size: .
J: TRBJ1-1

DNA: TGTGCCAGCAGTTCCCAGGGAAATAATGAAAAACTGTTTTTT
CDR3: CASSSQGNNEKLFF
V: TRBV6-5
D: .
size: .
J: TRBJ1-4

DNA: TGTGCCAGCAGTTCTAGACTAGCCGGCCACGAGCAGTACTTC
CDR3: CASSSRLAGHEQYF
V: TRBV5-4
D: TRBD2
size: .
J: TRBJ2-7

DNA: TGCAGCGTTGCGGGGTTAGGACTGGCCTACGAGCAGTACTTC
CDR3: CSVAGLGLAYEQYF
V: TRBV29-1
D: .
size: .
J: TRBJ2-7

DNA: TGCGCCAGCAGCCAAGGGACAGGCCCTTCCTACGAGCAGTACTTC
CDR3: CASSQGTGPSYEQYF
V: TRBV4-3
D: TRBD1
size: .
J: TRBJ2-7

DNA: TGTGCCAGCAGCCAAGGTCGGGGGGACACCATATATTTT
CDR3: CASSQGRGDTIYF
V: TRBV3-1/TRBV3-2
D: .
size: .
J: TRBJ1-3

DNA: TGCGCCAGCACCCCGGGAGGGGAGTATGGCTACACCTTC
CDR3: CASTPGGEYGYTF
V: TRBV5-1
D: .
size: .
J: TRBJ1-2

DNA: TGTGCCATCACAGAGACACTTTCTTTAAATCAGCCCCAGCATTTT
CDR3: CAITETLSLNQPQHF
V: TRBV28
D: .
size: .
J: TRBJ1-5

DNA: TGTGCCAGTAGTAGTGGACAGGGGAGCACAGATACGCAGTATTTT
CDR3: CASSSGQGSTDTQYF
V: TRBV19
D: TRBD1
size: .
J: TRBJ2-3

DNA: TGTGCCAGCAGCGTAGACTCTGAGACCCAGTACTTC
CDR3: CASSVDSETQYF
V: TRBV9
D: .
size: .
J: TRBJ2-5

DNA: TGTGCCAGCAGTTTATTCCCCGCGGGCGAGCAGTTCTTC
CDR3: CASSLFPAGEQFF
V: TRBV27
D: .
size: .
J: TRBJ2-1

DNA: TGTGCCAGCAGCATACAGGGTTGGGAGACCCAGTACTTC
CDR3: CASSIQGWETQYF
V: TRBV7-2
D: .
size: .
J: TRBJ2-5

DNA: TGTGCCAGCAGCTTAGCGCTAGCGGGGCAGGTCATACGGGACGAGCAGTACTTC
CDR3: CASSLALAGQVIRDEQYF
V: TRBV7-6
D: TRBD2
size: .
J: TRBJ2-7

DNA: TGTGCCAGCAGCCAAGAGAACACAGGGAACTATGGCTACACCTTC
CDR3: CASSQENTGNYGYTF
V: TRBV4-2
D: .
size: .
J: TRBJ1-2

DNA: TGTGCCACCAGCAGAGACAGGGTTTATGAGCAGTTCTTC
CDR3: CATSRDRVYEQFF
V: TRBV15
D: .
size: few
J: TRBJ2-1

DNA: TGTGCCAGCAGCGACCACCACTCTGGGGCCAACGTCCTGACTTTC
CDR3: CASSDHHSGANVLTF
V: TRBV6-2/TRBV6-3
D: .
size: .
J: TRBJ2-6

DNA: TGTGCCAGCAGCTTAGTAAGGACTCCGGGGGGTGAGCAGTTCTTC
CDR3: CASSLVRTPGGEQFF
V: TRBV7-9
D: TRBD2
size: .
J: TRBJ2-1

DNA: TGTGCCAGCAGTGGCCTGGGTCGCTCCTATAATTCACCCCTCCACTTT
CDR3: CASSGLGRSYNSPLHF
V: TRBV6-1
D: .
size: .
J: TRBJ1-6

DNA: TGCGCCAAAAGACAGGGAGCCCCCGCTAGCACAGATACGCAGTATTTT
CDR3: CAKRQGAPASTDTQYF
V: TRBV23-1
D: TRBD1
size: .
J: TRBJ2-3

DNA: TGTGCCAGCAGCTTACTACAGGATTCCGGGGAGCTGTTTTTT
CDR3: CASSLLQDSGELFF
V: TRBV7-3
D: .
size: few
J: TRBJ2-2

DNA: TGTGCCACCAGCAGTGACAGGGGGCCCTACGAGCAGTACTTC
CDR3: CATSSDRGPYEQYF
V: TRBV15
D: TRBD1
size: .
J: TRBJ2-7

DNA: TGTGCCAGCAGCTTAGATTCTTCGCGGGGGCAGGGCGAGCAGTACTTC
CDR3: CASSLDSSRGQGEQYF
V: TRBV7-2
D: .
size: .
J: TRBJ2-7

DNA: TGTGCCAGCAGCTTTTCAGGTGAGCAGTTCTTC
CDR3: CASSFSGEQFF
V: TRBV11-2
D: .
size: .
J: TRBJ2-1

DNA: TGTGCCAGCAGAGAATCGGATACGCAGTATTTT
CDR3: CASRESDTQYF
V: TRBV7-9
D: .
size: .
J: TRBJ2-3

DNA: TGCGCCAGCAGCTCCCGGGACAGGGGTTGGAGCTCCTACGAGCAGTACTTC
CDR3: CASSSRDRGWSSYEQYF
V: TRBV5-1
D: TRBD1
size: .
J: TRBJ2-7

DNA: TGTGCCAGCAGCCCCCCCGGACAGGCGAGAAATTCACCCCTCCACTTT
CDR3: CASSPPGQARNSPLHF
V: TRBV28
D: TRBD1
size: .
J: TRBJ1-6

DNA: TGTGCCAGCAGCTACCGGGGAAGCTCCTACGAGCAGTACTTC
CDR3: CASSYRGSSYEQYF
V: TRBV11-3
D: .
size: .
J: TRBJ2-7

DNA: TGTGCCAGCAGCTTAAATAGCCAGGAGACCCAGTACTTC
CDR3: CASSLNSQETQYF
V: TRBV11-2
D: .
size: .
J: TRBJ2-5

DNA: TGTGCCAGCAGCGTAGCAGGCTGGGATACGCAGTATTTT
CDR3: CASSVAGWDTQYF
V: TRBV9
D: .
size: .
J: TRBJ2-3

DNA: TGCAGTGCTAGTGGACACCAAGAGACCCAGTACTTC
CDR3: CSASGHQETQYF
V: TRBV20-1
D: .
size: .
J: TRBJ2-5

DNA: TGTGCCAGTAGTATAGGCGGCTCTGGGGCCAACGTCCTGACTTTC
CDR3: CASSIGGSGANVLTF
V: TRBV19
D: .
size: .
J: TRBJ2-6

DNA: TGTGCCAGCTTAACCGGGACATACCAACGTGAGCAGTTCTTC
CDR3: CASLTGTYQREQFF
V: TRBV2
D: .
size: .
J: TRBJ2-1

DNA: TGTGCCAGCAGTCAGGGACAGAGCACTGAAGCTTTCTTT
CDR3: CASSQGQSTEAFF
V: TRBV6-6
D: TRBD1
size: .
J: TRBJ1-1

DNA: TGTGCCAGCAGTGGTCGACTAGCGGGAGACGAGCAGTACTTC
CDR3: CASSGRLAGDEQYF
V: TRBV6-4
D: TRBD2
size: .
J: TRBJ2-7

DNA: TGTGCCAGCAGTGATAGAAGGGCCACCGCGCAGCAGCGCAGAGGGCAGTACTTC
CDR3: CASSDRRATAQQRRGQYF
V: TRBV6-1
D: .
size: .
J: TRBJ2-7

DNA: TGTGCCAGCAGCTTAGCGGCAGGATCCCACGCAGAGGGTGGCTACACCTTC
CDR3: CASSLAAGSHAEGGYTF
V: TRBV7-8
D: .
size: .
J: TRBJ1-2

DNA: TGTGCCAGCAGTGAAGGGACAGGGGATGAGCAGTTCTTC
CDR3: CASSEGTGDEQFF
V: TRBV2
D: TRBD1
size: .
J: TRBJ2-1